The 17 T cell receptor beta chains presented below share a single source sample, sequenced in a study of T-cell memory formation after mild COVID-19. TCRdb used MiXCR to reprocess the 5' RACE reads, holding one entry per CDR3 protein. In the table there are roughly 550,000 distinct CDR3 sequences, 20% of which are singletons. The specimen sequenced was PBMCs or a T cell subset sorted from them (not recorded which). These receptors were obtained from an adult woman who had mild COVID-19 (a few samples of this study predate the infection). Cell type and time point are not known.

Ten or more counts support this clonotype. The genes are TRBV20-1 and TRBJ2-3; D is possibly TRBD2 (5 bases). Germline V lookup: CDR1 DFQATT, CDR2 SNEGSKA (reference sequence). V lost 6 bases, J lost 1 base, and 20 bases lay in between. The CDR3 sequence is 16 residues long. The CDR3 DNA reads TGCAGTGCCCCCCCGACGGGAAGCTCGCGCACAGATACGCAGTATTTT. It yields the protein CSAPPTGSSRTDTQYF.

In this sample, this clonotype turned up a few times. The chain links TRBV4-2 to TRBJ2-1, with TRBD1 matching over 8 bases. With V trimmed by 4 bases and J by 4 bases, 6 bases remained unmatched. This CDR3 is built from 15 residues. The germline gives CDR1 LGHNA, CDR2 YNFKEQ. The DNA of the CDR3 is TGTGCCAGCAGCCCCCAGGGGGCGGAGTACAATGAGCAGTTCTTC. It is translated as CASSPQGAEYNEQFF.

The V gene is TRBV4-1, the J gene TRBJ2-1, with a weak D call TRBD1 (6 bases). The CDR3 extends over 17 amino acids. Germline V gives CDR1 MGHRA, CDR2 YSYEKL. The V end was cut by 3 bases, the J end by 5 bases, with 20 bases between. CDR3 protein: CASSQWVDRRLDNEQFF. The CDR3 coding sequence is TGCGCCAGCAGCCAGTGGGTCGACAGGCGGCTAGACAATGAGCAGTTCTTC.

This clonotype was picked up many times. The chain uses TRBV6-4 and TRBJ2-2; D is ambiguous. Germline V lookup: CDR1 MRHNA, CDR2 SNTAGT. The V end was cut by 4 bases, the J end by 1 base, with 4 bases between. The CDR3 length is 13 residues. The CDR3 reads CASSAMNTGELFF. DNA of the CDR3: TGTGCCAGCAGTGCCATGAACACCGGGGAGCTGTTTTTT.

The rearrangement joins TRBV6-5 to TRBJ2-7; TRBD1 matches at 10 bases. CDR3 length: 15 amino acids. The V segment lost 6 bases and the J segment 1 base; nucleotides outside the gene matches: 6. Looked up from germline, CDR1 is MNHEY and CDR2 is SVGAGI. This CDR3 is CASRTGGDGSYEQYF. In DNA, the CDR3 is TGTGCCAGCAGGACAGGGGGCGATGGTTCCTACGAGCAGTACTTC.

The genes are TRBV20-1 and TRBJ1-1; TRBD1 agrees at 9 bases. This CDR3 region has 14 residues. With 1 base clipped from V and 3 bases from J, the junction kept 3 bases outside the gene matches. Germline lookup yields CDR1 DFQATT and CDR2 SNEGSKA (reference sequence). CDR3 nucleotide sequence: TGCAGTGCTAGAGTGACAGGGGGGTACACTGAAGCTTTCTTT. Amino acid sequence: CSARVTGGYTEAFF.

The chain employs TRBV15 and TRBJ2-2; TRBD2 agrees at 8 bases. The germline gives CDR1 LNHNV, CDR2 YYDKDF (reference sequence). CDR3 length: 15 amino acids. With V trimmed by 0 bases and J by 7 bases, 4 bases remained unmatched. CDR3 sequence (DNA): TGTGCCACCAGCAGAGACGGGAGGGCCGTCGGGGAGCTGTTTTTT. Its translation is CATSRDGRAVGELFF.

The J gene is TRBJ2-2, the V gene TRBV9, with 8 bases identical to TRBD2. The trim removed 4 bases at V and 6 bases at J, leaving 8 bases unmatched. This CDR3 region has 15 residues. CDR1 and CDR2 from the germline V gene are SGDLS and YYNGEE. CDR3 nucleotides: TGTGCCAGCAGCTCGGGACTAGGTGAACCCGGGGAGCTGTTTTTT. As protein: CASSSGLGEPGELFF.

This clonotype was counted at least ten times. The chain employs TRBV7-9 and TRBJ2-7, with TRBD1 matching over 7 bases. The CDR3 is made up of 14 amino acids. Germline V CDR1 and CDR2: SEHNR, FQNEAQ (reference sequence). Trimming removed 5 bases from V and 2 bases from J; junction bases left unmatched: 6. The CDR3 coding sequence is TGTGCCAGCAGCCCCTCGGGACAGACCTACGAGCAGTACTTC. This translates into CASSPSGQTYEQYF.

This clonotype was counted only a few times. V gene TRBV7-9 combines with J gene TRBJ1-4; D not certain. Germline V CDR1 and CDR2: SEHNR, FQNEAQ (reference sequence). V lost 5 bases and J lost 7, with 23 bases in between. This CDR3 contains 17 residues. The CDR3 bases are TGTGCCAGCAGCCACCCCCTAGTTGACGGTTCCGGTGAAAAACTGTTTTTT. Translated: CASSHPLVDGSGEKLFF.

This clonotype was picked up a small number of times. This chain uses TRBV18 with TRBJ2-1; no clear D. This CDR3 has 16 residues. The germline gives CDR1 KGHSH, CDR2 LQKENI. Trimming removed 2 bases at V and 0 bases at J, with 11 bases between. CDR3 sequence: CASSPDHGPSYNEQFF. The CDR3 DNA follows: TGTGCCAGCTCACCAGACCACGGACCCTCCTACAATGAGCAGTTCTTC.

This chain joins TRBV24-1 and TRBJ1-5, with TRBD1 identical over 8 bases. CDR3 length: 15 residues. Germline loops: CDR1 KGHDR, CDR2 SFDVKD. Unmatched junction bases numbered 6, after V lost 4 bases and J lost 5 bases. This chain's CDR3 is CATSEGGQGHQPQHF. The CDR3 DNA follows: TGTGCCACCAGTGAGGGTGGACAGGGCCATCAGCCCCAGCATTTT.

The CDR3 bases are TGTGCCAGCAGTTTAAACCCCCTGTGGCTCGAGAACACCGGGGAGCTGTTTTTT. Its translation is CASSLNPLWLENTGELFF. This chain links TRBV27 with TRBJ2-2; D not certain. V lost 2 bases, J lost 1 base, and 17 bases lay in between. The CDR3 has 18 residues. Germline values: CDR1 MNHEY, CDR2 SMNVEV (reference sequence).

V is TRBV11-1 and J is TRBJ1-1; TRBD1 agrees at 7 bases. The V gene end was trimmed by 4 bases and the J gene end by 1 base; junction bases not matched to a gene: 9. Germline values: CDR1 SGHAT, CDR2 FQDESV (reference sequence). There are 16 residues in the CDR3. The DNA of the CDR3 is TGTGCCAGCAGCTCCAGAAAGGGACAGAAGAACACTGAAGCTTTCTTT. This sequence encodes CASSSRKGQKNTEAFF.

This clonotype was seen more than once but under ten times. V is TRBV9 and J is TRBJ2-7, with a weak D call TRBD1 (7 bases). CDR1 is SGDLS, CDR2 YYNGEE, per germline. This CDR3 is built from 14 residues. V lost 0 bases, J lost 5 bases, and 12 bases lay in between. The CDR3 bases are TGTGCCAGCAGCGTAGGCAGGGGGGACGACGAGCAGTACTTC. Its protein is CASSVGRGDDEQYF. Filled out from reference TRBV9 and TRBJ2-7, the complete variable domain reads DSGVTQTPKHLITATGQRVTLRCSPRSGDLSVYWYQQSLDQGLQFLIQYYNGEERAKGNILERFSAQQFPDLHSELNLSSLELGDSALYFCASSVGRGDDEQYFGPGTRLTVT.

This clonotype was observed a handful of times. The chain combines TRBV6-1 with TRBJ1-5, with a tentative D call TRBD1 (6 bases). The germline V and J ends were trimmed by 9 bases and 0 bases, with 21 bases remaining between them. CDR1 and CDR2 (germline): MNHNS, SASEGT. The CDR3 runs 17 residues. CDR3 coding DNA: TGTGCCAGTAAGCATTTGGACAGAAAAAATAGCAATCAGCCCCAGCATTTT. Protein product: CASKHLDRKNSNQPQHF.

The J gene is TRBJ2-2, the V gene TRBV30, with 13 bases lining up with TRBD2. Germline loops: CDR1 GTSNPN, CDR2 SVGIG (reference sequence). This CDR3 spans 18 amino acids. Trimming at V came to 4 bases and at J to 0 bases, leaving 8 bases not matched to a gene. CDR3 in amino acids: CAWIRLAGGLTNTGELFF. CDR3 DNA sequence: TGTGCCTGGATCCGACTAGCGGGGGGACTAACGAACACCGGGGAGCTGTTTTTT.